This is a list of T cell receptor beta chains from one sample in a study of blood T cell repertoires in COVID-19. Produced via immunoSEQ multiplex PCR; TCRdb's table is partial and in-frame only. The table has nearly 300,000 clones, around nine tenths seen once; the top ten hold approximately 2.9%. The sequencing input was PBMCs or T cells enriched from blood (not recorded which). These TCRs come from a woman in her forties or fifties who had been exposed to COVID-19. CDR3s include the opening cysteine and the closing phenylalanine or tryptophan. Fields, in order: V gene, clone size, CDR3 length, D gene, J gene, CDR3 protein, CDR3 DNA. D genes are given only for firm matches. The size field is filled for only some rows; it gives once, few, many or a size class.

TRBV28	.	15	TRBD1	TRBJ2-7	CASSLWGQGSYEQYF	TGTGCCAGCAGTTTATGGGGACAGGGTTCCTACGAGCAGTACTTC
TRBV3-1/TRBV3-2	.	16	.	TRBJ2-2	CASSQRTVRYTGELFF	TGTGCCAGCAGCCAAAGGACAGTTCGGTATACCGGGGAGCTGTTTTTT
TRBV7-2	.	13	.	TRBJ2-5	CASSSRPVETQYF	TGTGCCAGCAGCTCCCGCCCGGTAGAGACCCAGTACTTC
TRBV4-1	.	15	TRBD1	TRBJ1-2	CASSQLLQGFYGYTF	TGCGCCAGCAGCCAACTACTACAGGGGTTCTATGGCTACACCTTC
TRBV24-1	once	14	.	TRBJ2-3	CATSDSGSTDTQYF	TGTGCCACCAGTGACTCAGGTAGCACAGATACGCAGTATTTT
TRBV3-1/TRBV3-2	.	15	.	TRBJ2-2	CASSQNARVTGELFF	TGTGCCAGCAGCCAAAATGCCAGGGTAACCGGGGAGCTGTTTTTT
TRBV29-1	once	16	TRBD2	TRBJ2-3	CSVDGLAAYGTDTQYF	TGCAGCGTTGACGGCCTAGCGGCCTATGGGACAGATACGCAGTATTTT
TRBV18	.	13	.	TRBJ1-6	CASSPIEDSPLHF	TGTGCCAGCTCACCTATAGAAGATTCACCCCTCCACTTT
TRBV28	.	18	TRBD1	TRBJ1-5	CASSPRGGQGLDNQPQHF	TGTGCCAGCAGTCCCCGGGGGGGACAGGGGCTTGACAATCAGCCCCAGCATTTT
TRBV19	.	12	.	TRBJ1-2	CASSPQANGYTF	TGTGCCAGTAGCCCCCAGGCAAATGGCTACACCTTC
TRBV6-1	.	15	.	TRBJ2-7	CASSEYSGGKGEQYF	TGTGCCAGCAGTGAATATTCGGGGGGCAAAGGGGAGCAGTACTTC
TRBV9	.	15	TRBD1	TRBJ2-7	CASSLGQGPYAEQYF	TGTGCCAGCAGCCTGGGACAGGGACCTTATGCCGAGCAGTACTTC
TRBV9	.	16	.	TRBJ2-2	CASSERGHTNTGELFF	TGTGCCAGCAGCGAGAGGGGACATACGAACACCGGGGAGCTGTTTTTT
TRBV5-6	once	19	TRBD2	TRBJ2-1	CASSAIGLAGGAIYNEQFF	TGTGCCAGCAGCGCGATCGGACTAGCGGGGGGAGCTATCTACAATGAGCAGTTCTTC
TRBV2	few	13	.	TRBJ2-7	CASSAAGLGEQYF	TGTGCCAGCAGTGCGGCAGGGCTGGGCGAGCAGTACTTC
TRBV9	.	14	TRBD2	TRBJ2-7	CASSVGGGAYEQYF	TGTGCCAGCAGCGTAGGCGGGGGGGCTTACGAGCAGTACTTC
TRBV10-3	.	13	.	TRBJ2-1	CAISGRGYNEQFF	TGTGCCATCAGTGGTCGGGGCTACAATGAGCAGTTCTTC
TRBV4-1	.	17	.	TRBJ1-6	CASSQEQGQLLRSPLHF	TGCGCCAGCAGCCAAGAGCAGGGGCAGCTCCTTCGTTCACCCCTCCACTTT
TRBV6-5	.	14	TRBD1	TRBJ1-2	CASKSGQDSYGYTF	TGTGCCAGCAAGAGTGGACAGGACTCCTATGGCTACACCTTC
TRBV19	.	13	.	TRBJ2-7	CASSITSSYEQYF	TGTGCCAGTAGTATTACCAGCTCCTACGAGCAGTACTTC
TRBV5-4	.	15	TRBD1	TRBJ2-7	CASSVPLETGDEQYF	TGTGCCAGCAGCGTACCTTTGGAGACAGGGGACGAGCAGTACTTC
TRBV28	.	13	TRBD2	TRBJ2-7	CASSRGSSYEQYF	TGTGCCAGTTCGCGCGGGAGTTCCTACGAGCAGTACTTC
TRBV6-1	.	13	.	TRBJ1-1	CASSESRAGEAFF	TGTGCCAGCAGTGAATCCCGGGCGGGTGAAGCTTTCTTT
TRBV5-4	.	17	TRBD2	TRBJ2-7	CASSQRTSGGQRYEQYF	TGTGCCAGCAGCCAGAGGACTAGCGGGGGGCAACGCTACGAGCAGTACTTC
TRBV3-1/TRBV3-2	.	17	.	TRBJ1-3	CASSQVRRRGAGNTIYF	TGTGCCAGCAGCCAAGTCCGTCGTCGTGGGGCAGGAAACACCATATATTTT
TRBV7-9	.	17	.	TRBJ2-7	CASSLVSRGEVGYEQYF	TGTGCCAGCAGCTTAGTAAGCAGGGGGGAAGTCGGCTACGAGCAGTACTTC
TRBV12-3/TRBV12-4	.	13	.	TRBJ1-5	CASSSERFQPQHF	TGTGCCAGCAGTTCGGAGCGGTTTCAGCCCCAGCATTTT
TRBV6-5	.	15	TRBD1	TRBJ2-7	CASSQRTGGRYEQYF	TGTGCCAGCAGTCAGAGGACAGGGGGCAGGTACGAGCAGTACTTC
TRBV7-9	.	12	TRBD2	TRBJ2-1	CASRAGGGEGFF	TGTGCCAGCAGGGCAGGCGGGGGAGAGGGGTTCTTC
TRBV19	.	14	TRBD2	TRBJ2-5	CASTTLAAPETQYF	TGTGCCAGTACTACTCTAGCGGCCCCCGAGACCCAGTACTTC
TRBV30	.	14	TRBD1	TRBJ1-4	CAWGPGQVVEKLFF	TGTGCCTGGGGGCCGGGACAGGTGGTTGAAAAACTGTTTTTT